This T cell receptor beta chain was identified in a study of cytomegalovirus exposure and HLA in healthy donors. Study background: Drawn from HLA-typed donors, tens of millions of unique TCRs were held in an early data release. Overall study results and limits: HLA-A and HLA-B allele assignments for most subjects were reportedly predicted accurately using TCR beta sequences.

The CDR3 extends over 12 amino acids. CDR1 and CDR2 from the germline V gene are SEHNR and FQNEAQ (reference sequence). Trimming shortened V by 5 bases and J by 11 bases, and 12 bases separated the two germline ends. Regarding this clone: The target antigen is unknown.

The PCR contained 60 Vbeta and 13 Jbeta primers. As handled by the study authors: In a later analysis, about 12 million of 65 million to 80 million unique beta chains occurred in at least two donors. TCRdb's table, derived via immunoSEQ multiplex PCR, lists solely in-frame clones and lacks some. V, J and clone size derive from that table, while D and trimming were established from the DNA sequence. The sample yields 140,000 or so clones, roughly 70% seen once. The sequence derives from a woman in her thirties or forties in good health and CMV-seronegative. The rearrangement joins TRBV7-9 to TRBJ1-4; a possible D gene is TRBD1 (5 bases). The sample comprised PBMCs. The CDR3 DNA sequence: TGTGCCAGCAGCGGCGGAGGGGACAAACTGTTTTTT. Amino acids: CASSGGGDKLFF.